This T cell receptor (beta chain) is from a study of blood T cell repertoires in COVID-19. Study as a whole: COVID-19 samples from acute and convalescent phases originated in the United States, Italy and Spain. PBMCs, B-cell-depleted T cells, or T cells provided the cDNA or gDNA that made up the material.

In the original analysis: Cell counts per sample came from amplifying reference gene primers. Repertoires were generated with immunoSEQ multiplex PCR, while TCRdb's copy carries only in-frame clones and drops some. Clone size and V and J calls were adopted from that table, with D and trimming inferred from the DNA. The sample yields roughly 340,000 clones, 90% to 95% seen once. The receptor was derived from a woman aged 18-35 years who had recovered from COVID-19. The sample was peripheral blood.

As DNA, the CDR3 is TGCGCCAGCAGCTCCGCGAGGCTAGCGGGAGGGCCCACTTCCTACAATGAGCAGTTCTTC. It encodes CASSSARLAGGPTSYNEQFF. The V and J genes are TRBV5-1 and TRBJ2-1; 12 bases are a match to TRBD2. Trimming removed 3 bases from V and 1 base from J; junction bases left unmatched: 14. The CDR3 runs 20 residues. Germline V lookup: CDR1 SGHRS, CDR2 YFSETQ.